The 6 T cell receptor beta chains listed next were all sequenced from one sample in a study of blood T cell repertoires in COVID-19. Assay used: immunoSEQ multiplex PCR; TCRdb lists only in-frame clones, some missing. The profile shows some 68,000 clones, 85% to 90% of them singletons. The sample taken for sequencing was peripheral blood. The source of these receptors is a man in his fifties or sixties with active COVID-19.

The rearrangement joins TRBV7-6 to TRBJ2-2, with 8 bases aligning to TRBD1. The CDR3 loop spans 15 amino acids. The germline V gene has CDR1 SGHVS and CDR2 FNYEAQ. J was trimmed by 5 bases and V by 1 base; bases with no gene match: 3. The CDR3 DNA reads as TGTGCCAGCAGCTTAGTAACAGGGGGGACCGGGGAGCTGTTTTTT. It yields the protein CASSLVTGGTGELFF.

The V and J genes are TRBV7-9 and TRBJ1-1; D not certain. This CDR3 has 12 residues. V lost 5 bases to trimming and J lost 10 bases, with 14 bases between them. Germline V gene data show CDR1 as SEHNR and CDR2 as FQNEAQ (reference sequence). In DNA, the CDR3 is TGTGCCAGCAGCACCACCTTCGCGAGAGCTTTCTTT. As protein: CASSTTFARAFF.

V is TRBV29-1 and J is TRBJ1-1; 10 bases line up with TRBD1. Germline V lookup: CDR1 SQVTM, CDR2 ANQGSEA. Unmatched junction bases numbered 5, after V lost 6 bases and J lost 4 bases. The CDR3 sequence is 13 residues long. The CDR3 is CSVRQGAFTEAFF. The CDR3 nucleotides are TGCAGCGTGCGACAGGGGGCTTTCACTGAAGCTTTCTTT.

This chain connects TRBV5-1 to TRBJ2-2, with D possibly TRBD2 on 6 matching bases. Trimming removed 1 base from V and 1 base from J, with 8 bases in between. In germline, CDR1 is SGHRS, CDR2 YFSETQ. The CDR3 runs 15 residues. CDR3 sequence (DNA): TGCGCCAGCAGCTTGATTAGCGGGAACACCGGGGAGCTGTTTTTT. This gives the protein CASSLISGNTGELFF.

The V call is TRBV6-5, the J call TRBJ1-2; D not resolved. Germline V gives CDR1 MNHEY, CDR2 SVGAGI. This CDR3 spans 15 amino acids. Trimming took 0 bases from V and 10 from J, leaving 18 bases between them. The CDR3 DNA reads as TGTGCCAGCAGTTACTCGTTCAGTGGTGCCGAATCCTACACCTTC. Translating it yields CASSYSFSGAESYTF.

The V gene is TRBV2, the J gene TRBJ1-6; D gene unclear. Trimming shortened V by 4 bases and J by 9 bases, and 10 bases separated the two germline ends. The CDR3 spans 13 residues. Looked up from germline, CDR1 is SNHLY and CDR2 is FYNNEI. CDR3 DNA: TGTGCCAGCAGTGGCGAGGCAGTTTCACCCCTCCACTTT. It codes for CASSGEAVSPLHF.